This T cell receptor beta chain was retrieved from a study of shared clonotypes between healthy human individuals. Background on the study: Donors had three CD4 naive, three CD4 memory, two CD8 naive and one CD8 memory plate apiece.

Genomic DNA from each subset was divided evenly over several immunoSEQ plates. The data were produced by immunoSEQ multiplex PCR, yet TCRdb's version contains in-frame clones alone and is incomplete. The table shows roughly 2.2 million clones, with approximately 95% occurring only once. CDR1 MNHEY and CDR2 SVGAGI come from the germline V gene. The V and J ends lost 4 bases and 0 bases respectively, with 14 bases between them. This CDR3 is built from 16 residues. The sequencing sample was made of naive CD4+ T cells from PBMCs. Subset specified: CD45RA+ positively selected. This sequence was found in a man between 18 and 29 years old in good health. Some clones in this sample may be carry-over from other donors' samples. V and J are TRBV6-5 and TRBJ2-3; D is possibly TRBD2 (6 bases). The CDR3 loop reads CASSLRDSASTDTQYF. In DNA form, the CDR3 reads TGTGCCAGCAGTTTACGGGACTCGGCTAGCACAGATACGCAGTATTTT.